These T cell receptor beta chains were read from a single sample in a study of shared clonotypes between healthy human individuals. TCRdb keeps only in-frame clones here, not all; method: immunoSEQ multiplex PCR. This table holds about 680,000 clones, 92% found once. Material: naive CD8+ T cells sorted from blood. The receptors derive from a young man in good health. The CDR3 runs from the conserved cysteine through the conserved F or W. A D gene is named only where the DNA matches it firmly. Some rows have no size entry. The others give once, few or many, or a class for an expanded clone.

v_call,d_call,clone_size,j_call,cdr3_nt,cdr3_aa
TRBV5-1,TRBD2,.,TRBJ2-7,TGCGCCAGCAGCCCTGGACTAGCGGGAGGGCCGGGCCACGAGCAGTACTTC,CASSPGLAGGPGHEQYF
TRBV7-6,.,.,TRBJ2-7,TGTGCCAGCAGCTTGGGCGGGACCGGCTACGAGCAGTACTTC,CASSLGGTGYEQYF
TRBV5-8,.,.,TRBJ2-1,TGTGCCAGCAGCTTTCCACTTGGCCGGGACAATGAGCAGTTCTTC,CASSFPLGRDNEQFF
TRBV12-5,TRBD2,.,TRBJ2-1,TGTGCTAGTGGTTTGGTACAGGGACTAGCATACAATGAGCAGTTCTTC,CASGLVQGLAYNEQFF
TRBV28,TRBD2,.,TRBJ2-3,TGTGCCAGCAGTTTGTCGCGGGAGGTGGGCACAGATACGCAGTATTTT,CASSLSREVGTDTQYF
TRBV27,TRBD2,once,TRBJ2-3,TGTGCCAGCAGTTTATTGCTAGCGGGAGGCCCCGGGGATACGCAGTATTTT,CASSLLLAGGPGDTQYF
TRBV19,TRBD1,once,TRBJ2-1,TGTGCCACCGGACAGGGAAGGGACGTCTTATATGAGCAGTTCTTC,CATGQGRDVLYEQFF
TRBV14,.,.,TRBJ2-3,TGTGCCAGCAGTCAGAACTACAGAGATACGCAGTATTTT,CASSQNYRDTQYF
TRBV13,.,.,TRBJ2-1,TGTGCCAGCAACAGGGGGGGTTACAATGAGCAGTTCTTC,CASNRGGYNEQFF
TRBV11-1,.,.,TRBJ2-3,TGTGCCAGCAGTCGGAGGGACGCAGATACGCAGTATTTT,CASSRRDADTQYF
TRBV7-2,.,.,TRBJ1-2,TGTGCCAGCAGCAGCTTCGACACGGCCGGCTATGGCTACACCTTC,CASSSFDTAGYGYTF
TRBV6-5,.,once,TRBJ1-4,TGTGCCAGCAGTTACAGGCAGGACGCGCGGAAACTGTTTTTT,CASSYRQDARKLFF
TRBV9,.,.,TRBJ1-4,TGTGCCAGCAGCGGATACGGAGGTTTGGGGGCTAATGAAAAACTGTTTTTT,CASSGYGGLGANEKLFF
TRBV10-3,.,.,TRBJ2-7,TGTGCCATCAGTGAGGAGATGTATTGGGACGAGCAGTACTTC,CAISEEMYWDEQYF
TRBV7-3,TRBD1,.,TRBJ2-1,TGTGCCAGCAGTCCTTCGACAGGGAGCTCCTACAATGAGCAGTTCTTC,CASSPSTGSSYNEQFF
TRBV11-2,.,once,TRBJ2-7,TGTGCCAGCAGCTTAGCAGGGTTCGGTTCCTACGAGCAGTACTTC,CASSLAGFGSYEQYF
TRBV28,TRBD2,few,TRBJ2-7,TGTGCCAGCAGTAGCGGGGTTTCCTACGAGCAGTACTTC,CASSSGVSYEQYF
TRBV7-2,TRBD1,.,TRBJ2-2,TGTGCCAGCAGCCCGGGGACAGCCACCGGGGAGCTGTTTTTT,CASSPGTATGELFF
TRBV28,.,.,TRBJ1-2,TGTGCCAGCAGTCCAATCTCGACAGGCTTGCCTGGCTACACCTTC,CASSPISTGLPGYTF
TRBV2,.,.,TRBJ2-1,TGTGCCAGCCTGACTAGGGGTTTTGAGCAGTTCTTC,CASLTRGFEQFF
TRBV9,TRBD1,.,TRBJ2-2,TGTGCCAGCAGCCCGGGGACAGCCCTCACCGGGGAGCTGTTTTTT,CASSPGTALTGELFF
TRBV19,.,few,TRBJ2-1,TGTGCCAGTAGTATAACGGGTTCCTACAATGAGCAGTTCTTC,CASSITGSYNEQFF
TRBV6-5,.,.,TRBJ2-7,TGTGCCAGCAGGCCGGGACTCGCCTACGAGCAGTACTTC,CASRPGLAYEQYF
TRBV6-5,.,.,TRBJ2-7,TGTGCCAGCGGGCGTTACGAGCAGTACTTC,CASGRYEQYF
TRBV25-1,.,.,TRBJ2-3,TGTGCCAGCAGTCAAAGCTGGCTAGAAGGCACAGATACGCAGTATTTT,CASSQSWLEGTDTQYF
TRBV27,.,.,TRBJ2-7,TGTGCCAGCAGCTACAAGCGGTCCGGGGTCTACGAGCAGTACTTC,CASSYKRSGVYEQYF
TRBV13,TRBD2,.,TRBJ2-2,TGTGCCAGCAGCTTCGCCCTAGCGGGAAACACCGGGGAGCTGTTTTTT,CASSFALAGNTGELFF
TRBV11-2,.,.,TRBJ2-7,TGTGCCAGCAGCTTAGACTGGAACAGGGGGGCGACTAGCGGTGCCTACGAGCAGTACTTC,CASSLDWNRGATSGAYEQYF
TRBV14,.,.,TRBJ1-1,TGTGCCAGCAGCCAAGACCACGGAGCAAACACTGAAGCTTTCTTT,CASSQDHGANTEAFF
TRBV2,.,.,TRBJ1-5,TGTGCCAGCAGGACAGTTAATCAGCCCCAGCATTTT,CASRTVNQPQHF
TRBV14,.,.,TRBJ2-1,TGTGCCAGCAGCTTTGGGACCAAGGATGAGCAGTTCTTC,CASSFGTKDEQFF
TRBV4-3,TRBD2,.,TRBJ2-7,TGCGCCAGCAGCCAAGATATCCGGACTAGCGGGTACGAGCAGTACTTC,CASSQDIRTSGYEQYF
TRBV29-1,.,.,TRBJ2-1,TGCAGCGTTGTCGGTGCGGAGCAGTTCTTC,CSVVGAEQFF
TRBV7-2,.,.,TRBJ2-7,TGTGCCAGCAGCTCCTCGTTCTACGAGCAGTACTTC,CASSSSFYEQYF
TRBV21-1,.,.,TRBJ2-7,TGTGCCAGCAGCAAACCAGCAGGGGGGTCCTACGAGCAGTACTTC,CASSKPAGGSYEQYF
TRBV19,.,.,TRBJ1-5,TGTGCCAGTATGGGACTGGAGAAGGCCGATCAGCCCCAGCATTTT,CASMGLEKADQPQHF
TRBV7-9,.,once,TRBJ2-5,TGTGCCAGCAGCCTAGCCAGGATTCAGACCCAGTACTTC,CASSLARIQTQYF
TRBV28,.,.,TRBJ1-5,TGTGCCAGCAGTACCTCCGGGACACAGTACCTGGACAGCAATCAGCCCCAGCATTTT,CASSTSGTQYLDSNQPQHF
TRBV7-9,.,.,TRBJ2-1,TGTGCCAGCAGCGAGGTAGGGCCCAATGAGCAGTTCTTC,CASSEVGPNEQFF
TRBV7-8,TRBD1,once,TRBJ2-1,TGTGCCAGCAGCTTATCGGGACAGGGAGATGAGCAGTTCTTC,CASSLSGQGDEQFF
TRBV11-2,.,.,TRBJ2-3,TGTGCCAGCAGCTTTGGAAGCGGAAGCACAGATACGCAGTATTTT,CASSFGSGSTDTQYF
TRBV29-1,.,.,TRBJ2-2,TGCAGCGTTGAAGATCTGGAGATGGGCACCGGGGAGCTGTTTTTT,CSVEDLEMGTGELFF
TRBV5-8,TRBD1,.,TRBJ2-5,TGTGCCAGCAGGACAGGGGGCGCAGGCCAAGAGACCCAGTACTTC,CASRTGGAGQETQYF
TRBV27,.,.,TRBJ1-1,TGTGCCAGCAGTTCGACCGTGACTGAAGCTTTCTTT,CASSSTVTEAFF
TRBV29-1,TRBD2,.,TRBJ2-7,TGCAGCGTTGAGACTAGCGGTGCCTACGAGCAGTACTTC,CSVETSGAYEQYF
TRBV5-1,.,.,TRBJ1-1,TGCGCCAGCAGCTTGCGGGGGCCGACTGAAGCTTTCTTT,CASSLRGPTEAFF
TRBV10-3,.,.,TRBJ2-5,TGTGCCATCAGTGTGGGCAACGCGGAGACCCAGTACTTC,CAISVGNAETQYF
TRBV15,TRBD1,.,TRBJ2-1,TGTGCCACCAGCGGGACAGGGGACTCCTACAATGAGCAGTTCTTC,CATSGTGDSYNEQFF
TRBV7-9,.,.,TRBJ1-2,TGTGCCAGCAGACCTCCGGGTGGGGAACCCTTTTATGGCTACACCTTC,CASRPPGGEPFYGYTF
TRBV7-2,TRBD2,.,TRBJ2-7,TGTGCCAGCAGCATAATTAGCGGGAGCTCCTACGAGCAGTACTTC,CASSIISGSSYEQYF